This TCR beta chain was sequenced in a study of monozygotic twins with inflammatory bowel disease. Study-wide results and limits: Compared with healthy twins, IBD patients shared fewer clonotypes with others, especially with disease activity. Compared with healthy co-twins, IBD patients showed reduced TCRbeta repertoire diversity by inverse Simpson.

TCRdb reprocessed the 5' RACE reads and stores each CDR3 protein as one record, lacking DNA. Found here are 400,000 to 500,000 distinct CDR3 sequences; the top ten clones hold 2% to 3%. Concerning this clonotype: Its antigen is undetermined.

The sequencing sample was made of blood. The TCR was taken from a human donor with ulcerative colitis or Crohn's disease, or a healthy co-twin of an affected twin (not recorded which).

The CDR3 here is CASSTRQGYTF. The genes are TRBV7-9 and TRBJ1-2; TCRdb names TRBD1, which stays unverified in the absence of DNA. This CDR3 is built from 11 residues. Germline CDR1 reads SEHNR; CDR2 reads FQNEAQ (reference sequence).